The entry below gives a single T cell receptor (beta chain) sequence along with its context. What it binds is not known. This was a survey-level run. Measured with immunoSEQ multiplex PCR; TCRdb has only the in-frame clones, and not every one. The repertoire holds about 95,000 clones, with 72% as singletons. These data originate in a study of fetal regulatory T cell absence and autoimmunity. Overall study: The IPEX patients lacked clinical diabetes but had exocrine pancreas autoimmunity.

Study-level results: Some top pancreas TCR clones were over 80-fold enriched versus cord blood. Cord blood and pancreas showed broadly similar TRB gene family usage.

The CDR3 runs to 14 residues. The chain carries TRBV21-1 and TRBJ1-1. TRBV21-1 constitutes a pseudogene. Sequencing was carried out using pancreas tissue. The clonotype was recovered from a male donor with IPEX syndrome. CDR3 nucleotides: TGTGCCAGCAGCAGCTACCTTGCAAACACTGAAGCTTTCTTT. As protein: CASSSYLANTEAFF.